This TCR beta chain was found in a study of blood T cell repertoires in COVID-19. Overall study context: T cells, B-cell-depleted T cells, or PBMCs supplied cDNA or gDNA.

Participants were aged about 18 to 89 years from some 24 US areas. Participant reports of clinical history set cohort assignment. Recovered participants had two consecutive negative NP/OP PCR tests, healthcare professional clearance, or symptom resolution. Germline V CDR1 and CDR2: SGHRS, YFSETQ. Trimming cost V 5 bases and J 0 bases; bases outside gene matches: 14. This CDR3 spans 18 amino acids. Produced via immunoSEQ multiplex PCR; TCRdb's table is partial and in-frame only. The repertoire holds roughly 500,000 clones, with more than 85% as singletons. This chain links TRBV5-1 with TRBJ2-1, with TRBD1 matching over 7 bases. This receptor was taken from an older woman who had recovered from COVID-19. The sample comprised PBMCs or T cells enriched from blood (not recorded which). Here the CDR3 DNA reads TGCGCCAGCAGATCGGGACAGTCGTCCCACAGCTCCTACAATGAGCAGTTCTTC. Encoded protein: CASRSGQSSHSSYNEQFF.